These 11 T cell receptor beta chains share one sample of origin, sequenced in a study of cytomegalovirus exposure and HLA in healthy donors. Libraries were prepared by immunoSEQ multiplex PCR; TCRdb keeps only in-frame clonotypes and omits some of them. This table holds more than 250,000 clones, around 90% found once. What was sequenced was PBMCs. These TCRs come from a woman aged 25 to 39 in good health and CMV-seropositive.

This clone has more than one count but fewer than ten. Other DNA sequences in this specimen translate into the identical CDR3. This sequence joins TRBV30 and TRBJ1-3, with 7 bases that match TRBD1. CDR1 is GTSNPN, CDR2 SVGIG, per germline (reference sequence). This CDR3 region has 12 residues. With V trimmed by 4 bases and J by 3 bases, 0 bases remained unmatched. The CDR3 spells CAWTGGGNTIYF. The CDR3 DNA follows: TGTGCCTGGACAGGGGGTGGAAACACCATATATTTT.

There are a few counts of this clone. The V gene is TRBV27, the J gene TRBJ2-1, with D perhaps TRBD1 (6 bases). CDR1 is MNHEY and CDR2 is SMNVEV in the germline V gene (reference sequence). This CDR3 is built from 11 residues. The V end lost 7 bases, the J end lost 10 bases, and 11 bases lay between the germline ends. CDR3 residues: CASTTQGEQFF. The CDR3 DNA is TGTGCCAGCACCACACAGGGAGAGCAGTTCTTC.

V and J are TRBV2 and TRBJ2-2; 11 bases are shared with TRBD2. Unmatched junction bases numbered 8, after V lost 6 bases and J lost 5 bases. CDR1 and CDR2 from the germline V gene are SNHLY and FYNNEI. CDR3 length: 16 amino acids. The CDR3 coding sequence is TGTGCCAGCAGGGAACTAGCGGGAGCGAGTACCGGGGAGCTGTTTTTT. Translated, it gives CASRELAGASTGELFF.

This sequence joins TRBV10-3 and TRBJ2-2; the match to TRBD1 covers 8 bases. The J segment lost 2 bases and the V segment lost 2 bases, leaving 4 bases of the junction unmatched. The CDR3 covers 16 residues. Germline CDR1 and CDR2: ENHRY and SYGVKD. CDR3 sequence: CAISEPDRENTGELFF. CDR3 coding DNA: TGTGCCATCAGTGAGCCGGACAGGGAAAACACCGGGGAGCTGTTTTTT.

The CDR3 DNA is TGTGCCAGCAGCCAAGAGGGCAGTAGATCGGCAGATACGCAGTATTTT. Its translation: CASSQEGSRSADTQYF. J is TRBJ2-3 and V is TRBV4-2, with no clear D. The CDR3 is 16 amino acids. CDR1 is LGHNA, CDR2 YNFKEQ, per germline. Trimming took 0 bases from V and 4 from J, leaving 14 bases between them.

The CDR3 here is CASSGLAFEQYF. In nucleotides, the CDR3 is TGTGCCAGCAGTGGACTAGCGTTCGAGCAGTACTTC. The gene calls are TRBV2 and TRBJ2-7; 8 nucleotides align to TRBD2. With V trimmed by 4 bases and J by 6 bases, 2 bases remained unmatched. From germline, CDR1 is SNHLY and CDR2 FYNNEI. This CDR3 region has 12 residues.

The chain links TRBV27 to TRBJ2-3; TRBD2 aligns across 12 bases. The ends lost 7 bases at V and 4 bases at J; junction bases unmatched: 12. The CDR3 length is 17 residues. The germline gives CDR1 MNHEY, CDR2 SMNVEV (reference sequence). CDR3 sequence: CASIPAPLAGGADTQYF. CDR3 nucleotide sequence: TGTGCCAGCATCCCGGCCCCTCTAGCGGGGGGGGCAGATACGCAGTATTTT.

The CDR3 region is CASSEGGRRLDQPQHF. The CDR3 DNA is TGTGCCAGCAGTGAAGGGGGGCGACGGCTAGATCAGCCCCAGCATTTT. This chain uses TRBV2 with TRBJ1-5; perhaps TRBD1 as D (6 bases). CDR1 and CDR2 from the germline V gene are SNHLY and FYNNEI. This CDR3 contains 16 residues. With 1 base removed from V and 5 bases from J, the gap between germline ends came to 15 bases. Combining the CDR3 with reference TRBV2 and TRBJ1-5 gives the whole variable domain EPEVTQTPSHQVTQMGQEVILRCVPISNHLYFYWYRQILGQKVEFLVSFYNNEISEKSEIFDDQFSVERPDGSNFTLKIRSTKLEDSAMYFCASSEGGRRLDQPQHFGDGTRLSIL.

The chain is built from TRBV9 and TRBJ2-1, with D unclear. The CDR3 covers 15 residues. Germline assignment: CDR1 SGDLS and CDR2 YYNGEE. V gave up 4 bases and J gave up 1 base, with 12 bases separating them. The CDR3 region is CASSPPSGSYNEQFF. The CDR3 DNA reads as TGTGCCAGCAGCCCCCCTAGTGGGTCCTACAATGAGCAGTTCTTC.

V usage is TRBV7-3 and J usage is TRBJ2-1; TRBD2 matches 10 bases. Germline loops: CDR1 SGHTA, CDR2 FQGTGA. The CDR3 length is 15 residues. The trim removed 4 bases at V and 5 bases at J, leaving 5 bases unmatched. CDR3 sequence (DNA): TGTGCCAGCAGCTCACGAGCGGGGGGGCACAATGAGCAGTTCTTC. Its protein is CASSSRAGGHNEQFF.

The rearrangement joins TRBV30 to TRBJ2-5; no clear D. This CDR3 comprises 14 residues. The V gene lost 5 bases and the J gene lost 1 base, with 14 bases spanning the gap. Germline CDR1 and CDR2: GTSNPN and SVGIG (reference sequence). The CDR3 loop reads CAWDQAGVQETQYF. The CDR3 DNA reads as TGTGCCTGGGATCAGGCAGGCGTCCAAGAGACCCAGTACTTC.